This note documents a single T cell receptor beta chain sequence. Its antigen remains unknown. In the PCR, 60 Vbeta and 13 Jbeta primers were used. The method was immunoSEQ multiplex PCR; TCRdb's version includes in-frame clones alone and lacks a portion of them. The sample has roughly 150,000 clones, approximately 71% seen once. This specimen belongs to a study of cytomegalovirus exposure and HLA in healthy donors. Study outcomes and limitations: An analysis was carried out later, and it reportedly showed fewer N-insertions in an Asian-associated ancestry cluster than the approximately 610-donor mean. One variant, a missense change in DCLRE1C, was linked in a later analysis to TCR beta V- and J-gene trimming.

Between the trimmed V and J ends, which lost 5 bases and 8 bases, there was a span of 9 bases. Germline-derived CDR1 and CDR2 are MNHEY and SVGAGI. The length of the CDR3 is 11 residues. This TCR derives from a young man in good health and CMV-seropositive. Sample: PBMCs. V is TRBV6-5 and J is TRBJ1-1; D not certain. CDR3 nucleotide sequence: TGTGCCAGCAGTCCCGCACAGGAAGCTTTCTTT. The encoded protein is CASSPAQEAFF.